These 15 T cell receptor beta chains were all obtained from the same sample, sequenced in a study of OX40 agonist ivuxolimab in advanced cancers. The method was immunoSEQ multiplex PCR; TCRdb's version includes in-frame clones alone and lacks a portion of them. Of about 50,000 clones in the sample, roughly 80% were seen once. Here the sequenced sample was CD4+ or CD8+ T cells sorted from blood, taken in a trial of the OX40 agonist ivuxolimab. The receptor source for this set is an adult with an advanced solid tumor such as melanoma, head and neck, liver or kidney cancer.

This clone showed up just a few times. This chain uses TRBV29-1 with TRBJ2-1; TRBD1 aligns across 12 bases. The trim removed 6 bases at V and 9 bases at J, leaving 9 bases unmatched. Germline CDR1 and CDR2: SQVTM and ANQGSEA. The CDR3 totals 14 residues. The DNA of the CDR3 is TGCAGCGTCAGACCCGGGACAGGGGGCGGTGAGCAGTTCTTC. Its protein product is CSVRPGTGGGEQFF.

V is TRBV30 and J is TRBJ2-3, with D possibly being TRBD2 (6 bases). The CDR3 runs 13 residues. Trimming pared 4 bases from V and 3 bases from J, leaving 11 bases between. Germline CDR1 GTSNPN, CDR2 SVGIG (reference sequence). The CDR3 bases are TGTGCCTGGACCCCGGGGGTTACAGATACGCAGTATTTT. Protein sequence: CAWTPGVTDTQYF.

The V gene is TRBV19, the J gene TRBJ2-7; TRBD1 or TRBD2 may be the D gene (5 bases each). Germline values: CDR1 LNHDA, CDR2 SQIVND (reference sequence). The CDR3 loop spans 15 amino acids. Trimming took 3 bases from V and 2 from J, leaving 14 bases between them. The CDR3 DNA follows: TGTGCCAGTAGTATGTCCGGGACGTTTACCTACGAGCAGTACTTC. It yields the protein CASSMSGTFTYEQYF.

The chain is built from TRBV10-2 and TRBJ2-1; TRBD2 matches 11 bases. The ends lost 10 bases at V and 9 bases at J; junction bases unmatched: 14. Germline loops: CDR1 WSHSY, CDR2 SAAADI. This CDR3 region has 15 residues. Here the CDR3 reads CATCRLAGGGSEQFF. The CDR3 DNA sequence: TGCGCCACGTGCCGCCTAGCGGGGGGAGGGAGTGAGCAGTTCTTC.

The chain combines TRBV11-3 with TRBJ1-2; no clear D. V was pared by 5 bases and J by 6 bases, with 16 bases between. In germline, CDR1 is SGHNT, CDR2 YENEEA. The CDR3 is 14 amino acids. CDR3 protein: CASSRDSGSNGYTF. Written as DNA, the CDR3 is TGTGCCAGCAGCCGAGATTCCGGTTCTAATGGCTACACCTTC.

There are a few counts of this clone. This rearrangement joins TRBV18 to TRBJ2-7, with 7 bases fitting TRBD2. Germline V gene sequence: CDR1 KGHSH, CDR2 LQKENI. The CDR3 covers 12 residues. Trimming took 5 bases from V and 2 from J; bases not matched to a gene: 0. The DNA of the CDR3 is TGTGCCAGCTCAAGCGGGGCCTACGAGCAGTACTTC. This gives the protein CASSSGAYEQYF.

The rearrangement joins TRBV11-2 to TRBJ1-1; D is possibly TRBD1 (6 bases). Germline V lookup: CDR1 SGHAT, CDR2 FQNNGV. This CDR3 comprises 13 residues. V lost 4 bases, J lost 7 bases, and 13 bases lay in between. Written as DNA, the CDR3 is TGTGCCAGCAGCTCGAATTTGGACAGTGAAGCTTTCTTT. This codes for CASSSNLDSEAFF.

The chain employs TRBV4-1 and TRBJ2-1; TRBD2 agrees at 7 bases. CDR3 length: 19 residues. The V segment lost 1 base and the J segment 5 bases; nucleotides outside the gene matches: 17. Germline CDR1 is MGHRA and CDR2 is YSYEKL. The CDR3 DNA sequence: TGCGCCAGCAGCCAAGGACCTACCAATAGCGGGCGGGGAAACAATGAGCAGTTCTTC. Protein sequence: CASSQGPTNSGRGNNEQFF.

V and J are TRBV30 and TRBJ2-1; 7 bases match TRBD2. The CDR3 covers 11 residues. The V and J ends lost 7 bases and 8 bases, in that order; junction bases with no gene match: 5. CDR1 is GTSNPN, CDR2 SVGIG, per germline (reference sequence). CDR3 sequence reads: CASGGKDEQFF. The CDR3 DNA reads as TGTGCCTCCGGGGGGAAGGATGAGCAGTTCTTC. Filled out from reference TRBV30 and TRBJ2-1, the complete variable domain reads SQTIHQWPATLVQPVGSPLSLECTVEGTSNPNLYWYRQAAGRGLQLLFYSVGIGQISSEVPQNLSASRPQDRQFILSSKKLLLSDSGFYLCASGGKDEQFFGPGTRLTVL.

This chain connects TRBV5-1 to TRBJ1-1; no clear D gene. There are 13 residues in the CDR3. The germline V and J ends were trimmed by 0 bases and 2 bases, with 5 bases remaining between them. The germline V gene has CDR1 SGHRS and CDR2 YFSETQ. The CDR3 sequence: CASSLGLNTEAFF. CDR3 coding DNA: TGCGCCAGCAGCTTGGGACTAAACACTGAAGCTTTCTTT.

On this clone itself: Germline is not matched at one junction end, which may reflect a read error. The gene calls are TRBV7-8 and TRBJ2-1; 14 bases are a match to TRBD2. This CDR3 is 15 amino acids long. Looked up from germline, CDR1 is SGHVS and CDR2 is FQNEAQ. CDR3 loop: CASSFAPGLAGELFF. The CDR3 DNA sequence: TGTGCCAGCAGCTTCGCACCGGGACTAGCGGGAGAGCTGTTCTTC. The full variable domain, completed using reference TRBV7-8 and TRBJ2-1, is GAGVSQSPRYKVAKRGQDVALRCDPISGHVSLFWYQQALGQGPEFLTYFQNEAQLDKSGLPSDRFFAERPEGSVSTLKIQRTQQEDSAVYLCASSFAPGLAGELFFGPGTRLTVL.

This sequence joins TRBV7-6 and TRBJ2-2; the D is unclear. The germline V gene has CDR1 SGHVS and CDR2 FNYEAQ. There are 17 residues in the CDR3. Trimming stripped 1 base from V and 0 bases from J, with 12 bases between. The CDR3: CASSLGVRVSNTGELFF. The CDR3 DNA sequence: TGTGCCAGCAGCTTAGGGGTGCGAGTTTCGAACACCGGGGAGCTGTTTTTT.

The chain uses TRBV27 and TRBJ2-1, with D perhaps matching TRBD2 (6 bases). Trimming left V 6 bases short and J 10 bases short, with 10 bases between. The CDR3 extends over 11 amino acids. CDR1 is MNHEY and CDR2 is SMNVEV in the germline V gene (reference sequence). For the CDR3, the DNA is TGTGCCAGCAGCACCGGACTAGAGCAGTTCTTC. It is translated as CASSTGLEQFF.

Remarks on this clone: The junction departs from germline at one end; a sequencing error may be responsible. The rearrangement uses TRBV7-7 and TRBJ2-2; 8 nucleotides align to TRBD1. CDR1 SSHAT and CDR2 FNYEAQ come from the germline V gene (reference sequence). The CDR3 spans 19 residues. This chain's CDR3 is CASSFSTLGGQGSTGELFF. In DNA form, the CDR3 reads TGTGCTAGCAGCTTTAGCACCTTGGGCGGACAGGGCTCCACCGGGGAGCTGTTTTTT.

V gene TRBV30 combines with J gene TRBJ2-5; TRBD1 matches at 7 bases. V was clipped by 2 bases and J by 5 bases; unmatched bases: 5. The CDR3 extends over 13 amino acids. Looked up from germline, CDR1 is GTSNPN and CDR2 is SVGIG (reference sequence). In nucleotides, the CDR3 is TGTGCCTGGAGTTTAGGGGGCTGGGAGACCCAGTACTTC. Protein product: CAWSLGGWETQYF.